This TCR beta chain was captured by sequencing in a study of T cell responses to AZD1222 COVID-19 vaccine. Study-wide points: Repertoires were obtained solely post-peak T cell response. The reported proportion of spike-specific TCRs targeting unmutated variant regions was nearly half.

The CDR3 length is 15 residues. V was pared by 0 bases and J by 2 bases, with 8 bases between. CDR1 SGHRS and CDR2 YFSETQ come from the germline V gene. Repertoires were generated with immunoSEQ multiplex PCR, while TCRdb's copy carries only in-frame clones and drops some. The sample includes about 100,000 clones, less than 90% of them seen just once. A word on this clone: Its antigen is as yet unknown. Additional DNA sequences in this sample encode the identical CDR3.

Sequencing used peripheral blood, obtained on day 0 of AZD1222 vaccination. This chain links TRBV5-1 with TRBJ1-4; D ambiguous. This sequence originates from an adult in good health. The chain's CDR3 is CASSLGGTTNEKLFF. The CDR3 DNA sequence: TGCGCCAGCAGCTTGGGAGGAACTACTAATGAAAAACTGTTTTTT.